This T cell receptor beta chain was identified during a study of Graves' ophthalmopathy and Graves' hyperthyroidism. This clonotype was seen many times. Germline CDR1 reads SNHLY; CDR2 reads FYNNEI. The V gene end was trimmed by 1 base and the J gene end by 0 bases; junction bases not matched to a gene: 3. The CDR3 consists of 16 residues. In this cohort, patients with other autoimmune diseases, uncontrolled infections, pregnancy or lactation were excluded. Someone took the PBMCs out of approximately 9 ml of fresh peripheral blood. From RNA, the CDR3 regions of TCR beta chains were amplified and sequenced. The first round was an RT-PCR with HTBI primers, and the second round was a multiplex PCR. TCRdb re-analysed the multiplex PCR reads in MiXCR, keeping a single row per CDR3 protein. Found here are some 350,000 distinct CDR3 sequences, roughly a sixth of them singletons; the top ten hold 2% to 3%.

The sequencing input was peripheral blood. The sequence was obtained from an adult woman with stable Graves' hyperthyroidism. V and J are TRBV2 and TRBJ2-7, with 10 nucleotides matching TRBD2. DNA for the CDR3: TGTGCCAGCAGTGAAGGGACTAGCGGTTTCTCCTACGAGCAGTACTTC. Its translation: CASSEGTSGFSYEQYF. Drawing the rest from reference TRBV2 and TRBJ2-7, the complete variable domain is EPEVTQTPSHQVTQMGQEVILRCVPISNHLYFYWYRQILGQKVEFLVSFYNNEISEKSEIFDDQFSVERPDGSNFTLKIRSTKLEDSAMYFCASSEGTSGFSYEQYFGPGTRLTVT.